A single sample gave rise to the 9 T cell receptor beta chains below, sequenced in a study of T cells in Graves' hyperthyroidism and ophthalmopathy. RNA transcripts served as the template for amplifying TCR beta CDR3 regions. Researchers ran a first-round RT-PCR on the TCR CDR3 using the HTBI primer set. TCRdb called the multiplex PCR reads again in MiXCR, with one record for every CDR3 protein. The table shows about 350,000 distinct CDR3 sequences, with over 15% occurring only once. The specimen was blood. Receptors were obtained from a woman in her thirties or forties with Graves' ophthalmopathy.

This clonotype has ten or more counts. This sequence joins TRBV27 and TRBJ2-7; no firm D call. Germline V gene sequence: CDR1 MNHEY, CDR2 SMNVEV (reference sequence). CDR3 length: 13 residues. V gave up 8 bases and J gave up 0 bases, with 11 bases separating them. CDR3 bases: TGTGCCAGCGCCCCCGGGTCCTCCTACGAGCAGTACTTC. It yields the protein CASAPGSSYEQYF.

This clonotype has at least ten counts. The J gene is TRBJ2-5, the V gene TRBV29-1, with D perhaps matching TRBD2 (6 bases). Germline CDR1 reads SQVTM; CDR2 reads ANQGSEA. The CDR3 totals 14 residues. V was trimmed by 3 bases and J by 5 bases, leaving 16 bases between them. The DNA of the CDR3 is TGCAGCGTTGAGGAGTTTGTAGGAGGGGAGACCCAGTACTTC. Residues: CSVEEFVGGETQYF.

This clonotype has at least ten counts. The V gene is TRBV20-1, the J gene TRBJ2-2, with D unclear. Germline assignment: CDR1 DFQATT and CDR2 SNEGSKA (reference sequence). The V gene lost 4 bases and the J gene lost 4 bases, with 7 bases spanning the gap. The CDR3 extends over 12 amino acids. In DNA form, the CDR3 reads TGCAGTGCTACGACGGTCACCGGGGAGCTGTTTTTT. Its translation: CSATTVTGELFF.

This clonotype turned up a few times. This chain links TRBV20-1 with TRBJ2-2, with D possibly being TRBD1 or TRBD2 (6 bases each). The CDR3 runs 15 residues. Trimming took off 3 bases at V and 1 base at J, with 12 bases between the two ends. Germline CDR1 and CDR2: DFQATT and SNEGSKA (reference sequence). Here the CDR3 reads CSARGGLGNTGELFF. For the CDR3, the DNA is TGCAGTGCTAGGGGGGGCTTGGGGAACACCGGGGAGCTGTTTTTT.

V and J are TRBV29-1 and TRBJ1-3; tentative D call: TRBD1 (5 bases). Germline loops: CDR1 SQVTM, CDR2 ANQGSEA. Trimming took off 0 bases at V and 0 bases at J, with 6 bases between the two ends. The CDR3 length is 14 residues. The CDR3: CSVEETDSGNTIYF. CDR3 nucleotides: TGCAGCGTTGAAGAGACAGACTCTGGAAACACCATATATTTT.

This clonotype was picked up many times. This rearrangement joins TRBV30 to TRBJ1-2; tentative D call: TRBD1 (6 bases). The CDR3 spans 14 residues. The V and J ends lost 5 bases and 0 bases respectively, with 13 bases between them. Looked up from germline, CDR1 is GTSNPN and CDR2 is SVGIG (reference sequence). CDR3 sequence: CAWSRTDTNYGYTF. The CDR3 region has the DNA TGTGCCTGGTCCCGGACAGATACTAACTATGGCTACACCTTC.

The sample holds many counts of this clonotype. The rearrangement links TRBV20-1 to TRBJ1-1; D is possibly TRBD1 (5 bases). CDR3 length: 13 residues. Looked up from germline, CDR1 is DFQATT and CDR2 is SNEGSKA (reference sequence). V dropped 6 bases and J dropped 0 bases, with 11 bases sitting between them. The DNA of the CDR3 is TGCAGTGCATCGGGACGGCTGAACACTGAAGCTTTCTTT. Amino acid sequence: CSASGRLNTEAFF.

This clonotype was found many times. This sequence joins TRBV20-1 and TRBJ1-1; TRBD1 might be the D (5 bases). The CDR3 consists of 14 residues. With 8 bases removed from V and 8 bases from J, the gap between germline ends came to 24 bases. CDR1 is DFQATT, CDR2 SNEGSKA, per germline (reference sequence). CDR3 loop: CSNKNRDWKPEAFF. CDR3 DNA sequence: TGCAGTAACAAAAACCGGGACTGGAAGCCGGAAGCTTTCTTT.

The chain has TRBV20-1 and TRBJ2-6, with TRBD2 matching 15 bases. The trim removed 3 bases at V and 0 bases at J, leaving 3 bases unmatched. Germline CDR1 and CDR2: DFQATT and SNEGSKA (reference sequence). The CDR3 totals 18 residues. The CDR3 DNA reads TGCAGTGCTAGTCGGACTAGCGGGAGGGCCTCTGGGGCCAACGTCCTGACTTTC. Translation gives CSASRTSGRASGANVLTF.